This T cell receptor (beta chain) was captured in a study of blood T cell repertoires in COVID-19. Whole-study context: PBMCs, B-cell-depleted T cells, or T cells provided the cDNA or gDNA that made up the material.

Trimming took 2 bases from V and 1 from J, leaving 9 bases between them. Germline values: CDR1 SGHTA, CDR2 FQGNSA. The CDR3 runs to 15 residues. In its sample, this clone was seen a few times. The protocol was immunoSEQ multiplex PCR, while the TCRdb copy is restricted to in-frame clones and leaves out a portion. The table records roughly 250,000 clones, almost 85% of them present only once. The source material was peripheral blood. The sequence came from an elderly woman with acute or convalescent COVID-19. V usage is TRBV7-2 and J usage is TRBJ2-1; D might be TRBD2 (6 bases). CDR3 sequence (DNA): TGTGCCAGCAGCTTACTGCGGGAATCCTACAATGAGCAGTTCTTC. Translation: CASSLLRESYNEQFF. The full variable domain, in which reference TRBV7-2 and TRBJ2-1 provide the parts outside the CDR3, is GAGVSQSPSNKVTEKGKDVELRCDPISGHTALYWYRQSLGQGLEFLIYFQGNSAPDKSGLPSDRFSAERTGGSVSTLTIQRTQQEDSAVYLCASSLLRESYNEQFFGPGTRLTVL.